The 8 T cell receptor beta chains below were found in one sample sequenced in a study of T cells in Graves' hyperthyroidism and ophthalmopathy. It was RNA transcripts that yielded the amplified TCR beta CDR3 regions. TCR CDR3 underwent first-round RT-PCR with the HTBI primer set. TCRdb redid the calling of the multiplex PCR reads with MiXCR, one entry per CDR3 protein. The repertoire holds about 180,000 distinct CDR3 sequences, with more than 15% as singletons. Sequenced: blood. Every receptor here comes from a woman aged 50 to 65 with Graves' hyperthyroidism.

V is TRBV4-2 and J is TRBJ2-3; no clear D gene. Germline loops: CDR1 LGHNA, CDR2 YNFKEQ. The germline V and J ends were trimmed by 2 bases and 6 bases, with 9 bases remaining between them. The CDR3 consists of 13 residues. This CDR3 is CASSQRERDTQYF. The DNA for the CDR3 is TGTGCCAGCAGCCAAAGGGAAAGGGATACGCAGTATTTT.

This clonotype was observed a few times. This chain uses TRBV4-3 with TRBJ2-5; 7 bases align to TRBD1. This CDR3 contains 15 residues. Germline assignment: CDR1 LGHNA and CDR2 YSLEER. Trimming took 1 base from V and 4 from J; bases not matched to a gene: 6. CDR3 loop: CASSQGDRVRETQYF. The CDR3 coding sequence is TGCGCCAGCAGCCAAGGAGACAGGGTTCGAGAGACCCAGTACTTC.

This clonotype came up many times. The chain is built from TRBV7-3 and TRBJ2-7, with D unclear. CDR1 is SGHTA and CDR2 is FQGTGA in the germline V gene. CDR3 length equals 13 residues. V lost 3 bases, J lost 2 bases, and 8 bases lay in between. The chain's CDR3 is CASSLGNTYEQYF. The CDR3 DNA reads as TGTGCCAGCAGCTTGGGCAACACCTACGAGCAGTACTTC.

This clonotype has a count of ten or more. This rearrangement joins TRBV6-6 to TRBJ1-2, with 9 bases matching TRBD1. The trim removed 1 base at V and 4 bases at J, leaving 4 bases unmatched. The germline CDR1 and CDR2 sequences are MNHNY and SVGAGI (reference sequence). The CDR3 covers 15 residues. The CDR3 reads CASSYYRTGVYGYTF. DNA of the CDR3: TGTGCCAGCAGTTACTACAGGACAGGGGTCTATGGCTACACCTTC.

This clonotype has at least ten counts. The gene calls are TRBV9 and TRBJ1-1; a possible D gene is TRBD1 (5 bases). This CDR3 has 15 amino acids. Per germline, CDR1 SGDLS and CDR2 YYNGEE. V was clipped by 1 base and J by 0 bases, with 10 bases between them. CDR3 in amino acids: CASSVLGGMNTEAFF. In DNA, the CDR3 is TGTGCCAGCAGCGTACTCGGGGGAATGAACACTGAAGCTTTCTTT. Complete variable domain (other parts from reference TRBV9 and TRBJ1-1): DSGVTQTPKHLITATGQRVTLRCSPRSGDLSVYWYQQSLDQGLQFLIQYYNGEERAKGNILERFSAQQFPDLHSELNLSSLELGDSALYFCASSVLGGMNTEAFFGQGTRLTVV.

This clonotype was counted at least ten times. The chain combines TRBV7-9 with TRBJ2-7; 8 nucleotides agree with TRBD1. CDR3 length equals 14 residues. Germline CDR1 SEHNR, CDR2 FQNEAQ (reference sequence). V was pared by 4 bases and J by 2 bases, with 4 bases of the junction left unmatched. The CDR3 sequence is CASSSQGGPYEQYF. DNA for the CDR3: TGTGCCAGCAGCTCACAGGGGGGTCCCTACGAGCAGTACTTC.

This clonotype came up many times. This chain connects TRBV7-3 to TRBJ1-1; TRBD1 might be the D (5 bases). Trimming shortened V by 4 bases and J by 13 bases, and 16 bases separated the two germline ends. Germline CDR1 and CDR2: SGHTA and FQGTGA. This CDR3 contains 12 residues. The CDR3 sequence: CASSSMGGGLFF. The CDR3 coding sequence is TGTGCCAGCAGCTCCATGGGGGGAGGGCTTTTCTTT.

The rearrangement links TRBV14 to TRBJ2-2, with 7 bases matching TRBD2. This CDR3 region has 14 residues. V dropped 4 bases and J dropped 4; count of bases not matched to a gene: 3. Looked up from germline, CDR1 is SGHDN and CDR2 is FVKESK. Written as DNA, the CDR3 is TGTGCCAGCAGCCTGACTAGCAGCACCGGGGAGCTGTTTTTT. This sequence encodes CASSLTSSTGELFF. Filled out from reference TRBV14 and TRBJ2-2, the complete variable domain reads EAGVTQFPSHSVIEKGQTVTLRCDPISGHDNLYWYRRVMGKEIKFLLHFVKESKQDESGMPNNRFLAERTGGTYSTLKVQPAELEDSGVYFCASSLTSSTGELFFGEGSRLTVL.